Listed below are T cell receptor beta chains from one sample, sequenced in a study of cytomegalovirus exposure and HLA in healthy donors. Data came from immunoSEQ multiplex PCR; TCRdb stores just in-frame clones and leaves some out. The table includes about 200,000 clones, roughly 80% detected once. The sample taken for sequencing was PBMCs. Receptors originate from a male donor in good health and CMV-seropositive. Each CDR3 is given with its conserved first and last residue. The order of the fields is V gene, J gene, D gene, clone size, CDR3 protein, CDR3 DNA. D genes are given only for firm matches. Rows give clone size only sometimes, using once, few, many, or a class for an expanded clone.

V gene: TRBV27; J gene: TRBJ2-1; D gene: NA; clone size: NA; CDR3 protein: CASSRAGAEEQFF; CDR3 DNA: TGTGCCAGCAGTCGGGCAGGGGCGGAGGAGCAGTTCTTC
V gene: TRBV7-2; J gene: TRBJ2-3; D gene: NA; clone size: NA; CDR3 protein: CASSLAGGGDTQYF; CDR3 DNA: TGTGCCAGCAGCTTAGCGGGAGGAGGGGATACGCAGTATTTT
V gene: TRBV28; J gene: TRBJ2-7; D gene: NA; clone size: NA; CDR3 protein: CASSPLHEQYF; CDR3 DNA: TGTGCCAGCAGTCCTCTACACGAGCAGTACTTC
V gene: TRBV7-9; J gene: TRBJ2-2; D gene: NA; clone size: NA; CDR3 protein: CASSPQPGGELFF; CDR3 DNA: TGTGCCAGCAGCCCGCAACCGGGCGGGGAGCTGTTTTTT
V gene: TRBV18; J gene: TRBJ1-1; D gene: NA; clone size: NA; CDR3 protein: CASSPQAINTEAFF; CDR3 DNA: TGTGCCAGCTCACCCCAGGCTATCAATACTGAAGCTTTCTTT
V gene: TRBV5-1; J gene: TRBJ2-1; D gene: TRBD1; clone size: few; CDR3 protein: CASSFNPGQGSNEQFF; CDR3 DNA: TGCGCCAGCAGCTTTAATCCGGGACAGGGTTCGAATGAGCAGTTCTTC
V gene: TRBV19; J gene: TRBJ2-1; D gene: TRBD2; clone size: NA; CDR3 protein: CASSILSGRANNEQFF; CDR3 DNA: TGTGCCAGTAGTATTCTTAGCGGGAGGGCCAACAATGAGCAGTTCTTC
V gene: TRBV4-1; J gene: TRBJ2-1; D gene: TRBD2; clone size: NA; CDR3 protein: CASSPPGLVYNEQFF; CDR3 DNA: TGCGCCAGCAGCCCACCGGGACTAGTCTACAATGAGCAGTTCTTC
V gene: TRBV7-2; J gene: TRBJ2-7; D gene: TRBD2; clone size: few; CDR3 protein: CASSPVIIAGRAYEQYF; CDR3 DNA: TGTGCCAGCAGCCCTGTAATAATAGCGGGGAGGGCCTACGAGCAGTACTTC
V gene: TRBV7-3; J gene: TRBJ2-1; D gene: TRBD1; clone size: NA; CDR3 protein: CASSLGTGSHNEQFF; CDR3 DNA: TGTGCCAGCAGCTTAGGGACAGGGTCCCACAATGAGCAGTTCTTC
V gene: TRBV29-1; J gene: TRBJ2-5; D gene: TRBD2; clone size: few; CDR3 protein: CSVNPGLAGGETQYF; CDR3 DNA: TGCAGCGTCAACCCGGGACTAGCGGGAGGAGAGACCCAGTACTTC
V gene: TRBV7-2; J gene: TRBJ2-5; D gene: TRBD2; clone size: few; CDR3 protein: CASSLGWTSGETQYF; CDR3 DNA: TGTGCCAGCAGCCTAGGGTGGACTAGCGGAGAGACCCAGTACTTC
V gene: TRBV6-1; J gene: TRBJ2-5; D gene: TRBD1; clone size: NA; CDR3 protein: CASSVEGQGGETQYF; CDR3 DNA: TGTGCCAGCAGTGTTGAGGGACAGGGGGGAGAGACCCAGTACTTC
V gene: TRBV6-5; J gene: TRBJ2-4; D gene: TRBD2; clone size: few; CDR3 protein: CASRELAGYNIQYF; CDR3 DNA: TGTGCCAGCAGGGAACTAGCGGGGTACAACATTCAGTACTTC
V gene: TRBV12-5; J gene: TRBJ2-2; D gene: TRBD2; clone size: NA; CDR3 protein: CASGLVLGSGRLINTGELFF; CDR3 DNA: TGTGCTAGTGGTTTGGTACTGGGTAGCGGGAGGTTGATTAACACCGGGGAGCTGTTTTTT
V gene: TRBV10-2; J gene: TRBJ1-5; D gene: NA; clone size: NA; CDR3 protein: CASTQTGLNQPQHF; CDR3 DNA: TGCGCCAGCACGCAAACTGGACTTAATCAGCCCCAGCATTTT
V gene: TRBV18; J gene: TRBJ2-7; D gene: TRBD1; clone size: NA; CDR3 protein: CASSLTGVEQYF; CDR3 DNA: TGTGCCAGCTCTCTGACAGGGGTCGAGCAGTACTTC
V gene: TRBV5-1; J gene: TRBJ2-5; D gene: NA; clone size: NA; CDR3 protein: CASSLDNWGPQETQYF; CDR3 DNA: TGCGCCAGCAGCTTGGATAATTGGGGCCCCCAAGAGACCCAGTACTTC
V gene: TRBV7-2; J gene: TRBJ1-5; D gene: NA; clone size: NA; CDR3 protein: CASSLTRGAPYSNQPQHF; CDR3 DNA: TGTGCCAGCAGCTTAACCAGGGGTGCACCGTATAGCAATCAGCCCCAGCATTTT
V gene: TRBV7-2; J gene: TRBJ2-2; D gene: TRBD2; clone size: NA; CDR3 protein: CASSRTPGLSNTGELFF; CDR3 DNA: TGTGCCAGCAGCCGGACCCCGGGACTATCGAACACCGGGGAGCTGTTTTTT
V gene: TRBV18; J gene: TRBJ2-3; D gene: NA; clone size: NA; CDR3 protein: CASSPDGGITQYF; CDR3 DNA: TGTGCCAGCTCACCGGATGGGGGGATTACGCAGTATTTT
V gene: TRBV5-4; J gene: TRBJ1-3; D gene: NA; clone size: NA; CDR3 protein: CASSLERGFGNTIYF; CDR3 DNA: TGTGCCAGCAGCTTGGAAAGGGGATTTGGAAACACCATATATTTT
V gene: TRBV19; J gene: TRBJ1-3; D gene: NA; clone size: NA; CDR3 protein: CASSIRHSSGNTIYF; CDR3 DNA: TGTGCCAGTAGTATACGCCACAGCTCTGGAAACACCATATATTTT
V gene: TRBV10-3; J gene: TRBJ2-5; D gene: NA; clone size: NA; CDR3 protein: CAISDGGRETQYF; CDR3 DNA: TGTGCCATCAGTGACGGGGGGCGGGAGACCCAGTACTTC
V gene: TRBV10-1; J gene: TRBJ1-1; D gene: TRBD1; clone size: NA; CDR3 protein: CASRPDRGNTMNTEAFF; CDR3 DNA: TGCGCCAGCAGGCCGGACAGGGGAAACACTATGAACACTGAAGCTTTCTTT
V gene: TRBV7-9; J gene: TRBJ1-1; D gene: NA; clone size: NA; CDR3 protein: CASSSTLEAFF; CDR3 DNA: TGTGCCAGCAGTTCAACATTAGAAGCTTTCTTT
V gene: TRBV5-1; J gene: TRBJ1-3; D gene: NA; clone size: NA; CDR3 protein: CASSLEQGSGNTIYF; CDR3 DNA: TGCGCCAGCAGCTTGGAACAGGGCTCTGGAAACACCATATATTTT
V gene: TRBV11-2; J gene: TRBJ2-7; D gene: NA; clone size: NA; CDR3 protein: CASSFRGGPWTGDNYEQYF; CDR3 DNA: TGTGCCAGCAGCTTCCGGGGGGGACCCTGGACAGGGGATAACTACGAGCAGTACTTC
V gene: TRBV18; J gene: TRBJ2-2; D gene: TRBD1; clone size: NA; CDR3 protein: CASSPGQGGTGELFF; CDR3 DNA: TGTGCCAGCTCGCCGGGACAGGGGGGCACCGGGGAGCTGTTTTTT
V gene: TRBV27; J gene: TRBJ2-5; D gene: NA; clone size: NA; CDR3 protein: CASSPLAAFGQETQYF; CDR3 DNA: TGTGCCAGCAGCCCCCTCGCGGCTTTCGGGCAAGAGACCCAGTACTTC
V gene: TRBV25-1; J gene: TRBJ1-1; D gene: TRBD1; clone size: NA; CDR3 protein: CASSDHRGRVAFF; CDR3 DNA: TGTGCCAGCAGTGACCACAGGGGAAGAGTAGCTTTCTTT
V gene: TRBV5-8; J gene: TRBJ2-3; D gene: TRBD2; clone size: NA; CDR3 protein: CASSPGGLSTDTQYF; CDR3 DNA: TGTGCCAGCAGCCCGGGGGGTCTCAGCACAGATACGCAGTATTTT
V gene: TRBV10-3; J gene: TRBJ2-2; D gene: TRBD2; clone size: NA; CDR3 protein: CAIRASSGTTSGELFF; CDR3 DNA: TGTGCCATCAGAGCCTCGAGCGGGACCACGTCCGGGGAGCTGTTTTTT
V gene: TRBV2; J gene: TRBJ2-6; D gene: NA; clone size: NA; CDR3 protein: CASTASGANVLAF; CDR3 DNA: TGTGCCAGCACCGCCTCTGGGGCCAACGTCCTGGCTTTC